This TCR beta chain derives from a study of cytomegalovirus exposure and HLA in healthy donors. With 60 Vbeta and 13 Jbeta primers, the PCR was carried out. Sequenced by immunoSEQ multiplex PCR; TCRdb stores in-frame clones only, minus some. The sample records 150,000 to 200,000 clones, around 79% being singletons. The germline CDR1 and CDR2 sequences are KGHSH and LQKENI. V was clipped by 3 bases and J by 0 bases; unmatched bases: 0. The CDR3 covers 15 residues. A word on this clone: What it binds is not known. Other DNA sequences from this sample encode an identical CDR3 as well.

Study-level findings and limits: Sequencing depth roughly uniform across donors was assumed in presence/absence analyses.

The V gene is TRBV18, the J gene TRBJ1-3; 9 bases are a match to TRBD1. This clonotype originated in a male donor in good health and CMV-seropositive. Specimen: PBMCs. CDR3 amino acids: CASSPGQGSGNTIYF. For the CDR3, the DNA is TGTGCCAGCTCACCGGGACAGGGCTCTGGAAACACCATATATTTT. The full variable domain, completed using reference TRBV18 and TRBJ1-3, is NAGVMQNPRHLVRRRGQEARLRCSPMKGHSHVYWYRQLPEEGLKFMVYLQKENIIDESGMPKERFSAEFPKEGPSILRIQQVVRGDSAAYFCASSPGQGSGNTIYFGEGSWLTVV.